The 21 T cell receptor beta chains in this list originate from one sample, sequenced in a study of T cells expressing NK-cell markers. Each CDR3 protein gets one entry in TCRdb, which reprocessed the 5' RACE reads and gives no DNA. The sample data list roughly 350,000 distinct CDR3 sequences. Input material: blood T cells: a sorted CD56 or NKG2C T cell subset, CD4+ or CD8+ T cells, or bulk PBMC T cells (not recorded which). The receptor source for this set is a man aged 18 to 70 in good health.

The chain is built from TRBV5-4 and TRBJ2-7. CDR1 SGHNT and CDR2 YYREEE come from the germline V gene (reference sequence). CDR3 length equals 14 residues. CDR3 in amino acids: CASSLREDSYEQYF.

This chain links TRBV19 with TRBJ1-2. This CDR3 comprises 14 residues. Looked up from germline, CDR1 is LNHDA and CDR2 is SQIVND (reference sequence). The CDR3 region is CASSMPRRSYGYTF.

The chain is built from TRBV20-1 and TRBJ2-1; the D call of TRBD2 rests on TCRdb alone, since no DNA is present to check it. CDR1 and CDR2 (germline): DFQATT, SNEGSKA (reference sequence). This CDR3 has 18 amino acids. The CDR3 spells CSASAPGLAGGPRVEQFF.

V usage is TRBV5-1 and J usage is TRBJ2-7; TCRdb selects TRBD2, and the lack of DNA leaves this call unchecked. Germline loops: CDR1 SGHRS, CDR2 YFSETQ. CDR3 length equals 13 residues. CDR3 region: CASRPGQTGEQYF.

The chain recombines TRBV19 with TRBJ2-2; the D gene TCRdb calls, TRBD1, cannot be checked with no DNA. Germline V gives CDR1 LNHDA, CDR2 SQIVND (reference sequence). The CDR3 has 15 residues. The CDR3 loop reads CASSIRQGNTGELFF. Full variable domain (outside the CDR3, taken from reference TRBV19 and TRBJ2-2): DGGITQSPKYLFRKEGQNVTLSCEQNLNHDAMYWYRQDPGQGLRLIYYSQIVNDFQKGDIAEGYSVSREKKESFPLTVTSAQKNPTAFYLCASSIRQGNTGELFFGEGSRLTVL.

The chain has TRBV7-2 and TRBJ2-7; TCRdb's assignment of TRBD1 cannot be checked, as there is no DNA. This CDR3 comprises 15 residues. In germline, CDR1 is SGHTA, CDR2 FQGNSA. CDR3 sequence reads: CASSVNGGFTYEQYF.

V gene TRBV7-3 combines with J gene TRBJ2-1; the D gene TCRdb calls, TRBD1, cannot be checked with no DNA. CDR3 length: 15 amino acids. Germline V gene data show CDR1 as SGHTA and CDR2 as FQGTGA. The CDR3 is CASSNRQGTGNEQFF.

This chain links TRBV20-1 with TRBJ1-1. Germline V gene lookup returns CDR1 DFQATT and CDR2 SNEGSKA (reference sequence). This CDR3 contains 12 residues. The CDR3 is CSAKGRPTEAFF.

The rearrangement joins TRBV5-1 to TRBJ2-1; the D call of TRBD2 rests on TCRdb alone, since no DNA is present to check it. CDR3 length: 17 amino acids. Per germline, CDR1 SGHRS and CDR2 YFSETQ. CDR3 sequence: CASRSGGASKSYNEQFF.

The V and J genes are TRBV4-2 and TRBJ2-7; TCRdb indicates TRBD2, and absent DNA this call remains unverified. Germline-derived CDR1 and CDR2 are LGHNA and YNFKEQ. CDR3 size: 16 residues. The CDR3 reads CASSQEIAGVLYEQYF.

The rearrangement links TRBV6-4 to TRBJ2-5; checking the TCRdb D call of TRBD2 is not possible without DNA. There are 17 residues in the CDR3. In germline, CDR1 is MRHNA, CDR2 SNTAGT. This CDR3 reads CASSDSSSPGGQETQYF.

The CDR3 region is CASRPTGGRYGYTF. The chain is built from TRBV12-3 or TRBV12-4 and TRBJ1-2; without DNA, the TCRdb call of TRBD1 cannot be checked. The CDR3 is 14 amino acids.

The V call is TRBV9, the J call TRBJ2-3; the D call from TCRdb, TRBD2, cannot be confirmed without DNA. The germline V gene has CDR1 SGDLS and CDR2 YYNGEE. The CDR3 totals 13 residues. The CDR3 is CASSVSRGDTQYF.

The CDR3 is CASSLRGGGVTGELFF. The J gene is TRBJ2-2, the V gene TRBV12-3 or TRBV12-4; TCRdb selects TRBD1, and the lack of DNA leaves this call unchecked. This CDR3 has 16 amino acids.

The V and J genes are TRBV27 and TRBJ2-3; TCRdb names TRBD1, which stays unverified in the absence of DNA. Germline V gene sequence: CDR1 MNHEY, CDR2 SMNVEV (reference sequence). The CDR3 is made up of 17 amino acids. CDR3 sequence: CASSPRLGGGDTDTQYF.

This chain connects TRBV24-1 to TRBJ2-7. Germline V lookup: CDR1 KGHDR, CDR2 SFDVKD. The CDR3 runs 13 residues. The CDR3 reads CATTLLEIREQYF.

This rearrangement joins TRBV2 to TRBJ1-4; there is no DNA to check the TCRdb D call of TRBD1. Germline V CDR1 and CDR2: SNHLY, FYNNEI. This CDR3 is 13 amino acids long. The CDR3: CASRQGSGEKLFF.

V gene TRBV11-1 combines with J gene TRBJ2-7; with no DNA, the TCRdb D assignment of TRBD1 cannot be verified. Germline loops: CDR1 SGHAT, CDR2 FQDESV (reference sequence). The CDR3 is made up of 14 amino acids. The CDR3 sequence is CASSHQTVSDEQYF.

V and J are TRBV14 and TRBJ2-7; TCRdb names TRBD1, which stays unverified in the absence of DNA. Per germline, CDR1 SGHDN and CDR2 FVKESK. The CDR3 consists of 16 residues. The CDR3 here is CASSQPPGQGTYEQYF.

This rearrangement joins TRBV10-3 to TRBJ1-5; the D call from TCRdb, TRBD1, cannot be confirmed without DNA. Germline V gene data show CDR1 as ENHRY and CDR2 as SYGVKD. There are 15 residues in the CDR3. CDR3 protein: CAISESPGLYQPQHF.

This chain connects TRBV3-1 to TRBJ2-6; the TCRdb D gene call, TRBD1, has no DNA to confirm it. This CDR3 region has 17 residues. The germline V gene encodes CDR1 LGHDT and CDR2 YNNKEL (reference sequence). CDR3 amino acids: CASSRDRGFSGANVLTF.